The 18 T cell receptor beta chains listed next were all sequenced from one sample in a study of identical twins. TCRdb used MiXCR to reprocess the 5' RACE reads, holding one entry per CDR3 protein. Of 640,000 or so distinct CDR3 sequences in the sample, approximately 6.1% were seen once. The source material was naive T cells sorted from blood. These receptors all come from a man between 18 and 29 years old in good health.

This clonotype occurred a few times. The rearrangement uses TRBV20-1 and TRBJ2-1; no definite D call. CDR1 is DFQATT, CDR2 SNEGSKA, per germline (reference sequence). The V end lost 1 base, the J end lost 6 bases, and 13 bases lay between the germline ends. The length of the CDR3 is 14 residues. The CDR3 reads CSARAAIRFNEQFF. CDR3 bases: TGCAGTGCTAGAGCGGCGATTCGGTTCAATGAGCAGTTCTTC.

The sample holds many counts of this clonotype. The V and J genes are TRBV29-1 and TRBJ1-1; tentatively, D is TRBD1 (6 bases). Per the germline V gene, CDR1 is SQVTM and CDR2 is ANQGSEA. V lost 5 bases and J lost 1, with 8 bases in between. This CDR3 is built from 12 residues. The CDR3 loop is CSVLDRNTEAFF. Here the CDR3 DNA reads TGCAGCGTTCTGGACAGGAACACTGAAGCTTTCTTT.

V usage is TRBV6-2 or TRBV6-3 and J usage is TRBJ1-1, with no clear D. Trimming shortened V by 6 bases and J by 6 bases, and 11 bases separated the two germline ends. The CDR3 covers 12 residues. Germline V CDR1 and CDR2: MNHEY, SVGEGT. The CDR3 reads CASRKLEAEAFF. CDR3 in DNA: TGTGCCAGCAGAAAGTTGGAGGCTGAAGCTTTCTTT.

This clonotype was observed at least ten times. The CDR3 here is CAIRGTAPETQYF. CDR3 coding DNA: TGTGCCATCAGGGGGACAGCTCCTGAGACCCAGTACTTC. The chain carries TRBV10-3 and TRBJ2-5; 7 nucleotides line up with TRBD1. The germline gives CDR1 ENHRY, CDR2 SYGVKD. V lost 6 bases and J lost 5; bases outside the gene matches: 6. The CDR3 consists of 13 residues.

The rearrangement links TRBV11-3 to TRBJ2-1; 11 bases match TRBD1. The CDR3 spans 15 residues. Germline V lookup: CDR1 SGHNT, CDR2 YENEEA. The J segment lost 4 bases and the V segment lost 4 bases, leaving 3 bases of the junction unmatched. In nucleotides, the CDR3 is TGTGCCAGCAGCTCGGACAGGGGGCTTTACAATGAGCAGTTCTTC. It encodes CASSSDRGLYNEQFF. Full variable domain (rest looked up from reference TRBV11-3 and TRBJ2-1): EAGVVQSPRYKIIEKKQPVAFWCNPISGHNTLYWYLQNLGQGPELLIRYENEEAVDDSQLPKDRFSAERLKGVDSTLKIQPAELGDSAVYLCASSSDRGLYNEQFFGPGTRLTVL.

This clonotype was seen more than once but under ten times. This CDR3 reads CASSVQPNTFANTGELFF. Written as DNA, the CDR3 is TGTGCCAGCAGCGTCCAGCCAAACACATTCGCGAACACCGGGGAGCTGTTTTTT. The chain has TRBV9 and TRBJ2-2; D is uncertain. Between the trimmed V and J ends, which lost 2 bases and 0 bases, there was a span of 17 bases. CDR3 length: 18 residues. The germline V gene encodes CDR1 SGDLS and CDR2 YYNGEE.

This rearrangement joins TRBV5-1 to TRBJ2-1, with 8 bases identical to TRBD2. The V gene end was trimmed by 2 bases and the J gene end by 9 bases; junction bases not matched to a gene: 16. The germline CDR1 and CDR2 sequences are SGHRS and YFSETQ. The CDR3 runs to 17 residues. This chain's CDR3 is CASSFRSGNAFLGEQFF. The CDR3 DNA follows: TGCGCCAGCAGCTTCCGTAGCGGGAACGCCTTCCTCGGTGAGCAGTTCTTC.

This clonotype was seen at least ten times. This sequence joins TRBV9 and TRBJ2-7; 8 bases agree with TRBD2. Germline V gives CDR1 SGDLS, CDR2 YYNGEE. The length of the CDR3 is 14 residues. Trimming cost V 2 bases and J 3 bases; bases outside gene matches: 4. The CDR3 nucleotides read TGTGCCAGCAGCGTCGAAAGCGGGAGCTACGAGCAGTACTTC. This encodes CASSVESGSYEQYF.

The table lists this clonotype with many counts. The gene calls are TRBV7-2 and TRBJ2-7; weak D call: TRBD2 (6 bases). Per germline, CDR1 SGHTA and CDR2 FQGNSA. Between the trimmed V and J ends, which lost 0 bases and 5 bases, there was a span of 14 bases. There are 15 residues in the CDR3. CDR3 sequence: CASSLATGEYHEQYF. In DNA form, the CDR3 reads TGTGCCAGCAGCTTAGCGACGGGAGAGTACCACGAGCAGTACTTC.

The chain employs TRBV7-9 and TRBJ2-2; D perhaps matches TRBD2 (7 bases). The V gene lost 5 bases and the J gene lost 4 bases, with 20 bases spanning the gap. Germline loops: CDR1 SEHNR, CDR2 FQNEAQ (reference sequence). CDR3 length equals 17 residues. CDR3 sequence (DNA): TGTGCCAGCAGCCCCGCCCTCGGGGGGCTCGGCACCGGGGAGCTGTTTTTT. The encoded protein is CASSPALGGLGTGELFF.

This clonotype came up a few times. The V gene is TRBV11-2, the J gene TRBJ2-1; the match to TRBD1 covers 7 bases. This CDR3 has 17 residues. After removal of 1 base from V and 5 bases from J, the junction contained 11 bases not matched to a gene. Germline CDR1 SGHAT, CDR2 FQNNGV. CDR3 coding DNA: TGTGCCAGCAGCTTAGGACTATGGGACAGTGCAAACAATGAGCAGTTCTTC. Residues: CASSLGLWDSANNEQFF.

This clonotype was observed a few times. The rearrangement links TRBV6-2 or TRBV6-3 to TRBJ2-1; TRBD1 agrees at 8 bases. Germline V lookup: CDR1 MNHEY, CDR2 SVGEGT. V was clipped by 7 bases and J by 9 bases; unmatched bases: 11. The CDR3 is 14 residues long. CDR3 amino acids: CASTQGAGVSEQFF. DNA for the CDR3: TGTGCCAGCACCCAGGGGGCAGGAGTCTCTGAGCAGTTCTTC.

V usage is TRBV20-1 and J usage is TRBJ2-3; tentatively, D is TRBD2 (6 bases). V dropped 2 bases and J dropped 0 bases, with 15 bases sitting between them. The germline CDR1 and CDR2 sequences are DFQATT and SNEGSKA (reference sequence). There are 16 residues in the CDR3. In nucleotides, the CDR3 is TGCAGTGCTAGATACCAAATGGCGGGAAGCACAGATACGCAGTATTTT. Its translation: CSARYQMAGSTDTQYF.

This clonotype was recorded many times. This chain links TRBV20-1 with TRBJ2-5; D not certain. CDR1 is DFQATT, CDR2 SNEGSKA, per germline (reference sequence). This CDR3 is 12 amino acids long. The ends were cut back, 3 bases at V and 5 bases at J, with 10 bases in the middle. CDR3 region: CSASERLETQYF. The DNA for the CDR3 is TGCAGTGCTAGTGAACGGTTGGAGACCCAGTACTTC.

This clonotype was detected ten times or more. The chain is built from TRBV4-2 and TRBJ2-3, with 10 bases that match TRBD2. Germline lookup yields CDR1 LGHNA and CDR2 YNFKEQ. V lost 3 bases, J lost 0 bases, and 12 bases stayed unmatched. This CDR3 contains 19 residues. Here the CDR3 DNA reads TGTGCCAGCAGCCACAACAACCCTGGACTAGCGGAAAGCACAGATACGCAGTATTTT. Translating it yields CASSHNNPGLAESTDTQYF.

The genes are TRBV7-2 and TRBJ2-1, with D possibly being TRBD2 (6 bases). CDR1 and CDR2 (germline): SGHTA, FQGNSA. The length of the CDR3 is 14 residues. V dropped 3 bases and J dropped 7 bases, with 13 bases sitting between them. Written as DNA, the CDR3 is TGTGCCAGCAGCTTCTTCCTGACTAGTAATGAGCAGTTCTTC. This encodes CASSFFLTSNEQFF.

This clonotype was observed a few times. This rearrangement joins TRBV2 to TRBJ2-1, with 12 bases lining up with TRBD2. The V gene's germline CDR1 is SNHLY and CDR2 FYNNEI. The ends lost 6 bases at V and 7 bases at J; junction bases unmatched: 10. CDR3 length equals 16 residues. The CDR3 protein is CASRALAGGRRNEQFF. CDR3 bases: TGTGCCAGCAGGGCACTAGCGGGAGGTCGGCGGAATGAGCAGTTCTTC. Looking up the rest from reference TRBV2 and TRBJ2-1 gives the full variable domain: EPEVTQTPSHQVTQMGQEVILRCVPISNHLYFYWYRQILGQKVEFLVSFYNNEISEKSEIFDDQFSVERPDGSNFTLKIRSTKLEDSAMYFCASRALAGGRRNEQFFGPGTRLTVL.

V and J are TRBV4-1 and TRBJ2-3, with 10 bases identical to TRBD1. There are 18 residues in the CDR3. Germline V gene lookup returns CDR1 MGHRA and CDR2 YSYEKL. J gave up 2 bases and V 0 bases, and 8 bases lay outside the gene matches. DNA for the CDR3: TGCGCCAGCAGCCAAGAAACTCTAGGGACAGGGGTCACAGATACGCAGTATTTT. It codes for CASSQETLGTGVTDTQYF.